A selection of T cell receptor beta chains follows, all from one sample in a study of blood T cell repertoires in COVID-19. Using immunoSEQ multiplex PCR, the repertoire was profiled, and TCRdb retains in-frame clones only, with some absent. The profile shows some 150,000 clones, 70% to 85% of them singletons. Sample: peripheral blood. The receptors originated from a woman in her 50s with acute or convalescent COVID-19. CDR3s include the opening cysteine and the closing phenylalanine or tryptophan. D genes are given only for firm matches. Clone size appears in some rows only: once, few, many, or a class for an expanded clone.

v_gene	d_gene	abundance	j_gene	CDR3nt	CDR3aa
TRBV28	TRBD2	-	TRBJ2-3	TGTGCCAGCAGTTCCAGACTAGCGGGAGAGTCAGATACGCAGTATTTT	CASSSRLAGESDTQYF
TRBV3-1/TRBV3-2	-	-	TRBJ2-5	TGTGCCAGCAGCCTGCACGCGGAGACCCAGTACTTC	CASSLHAETQYF
TRBV6-1	-	-	TRBJ1-5	TGTGCCAGCAGTCCGACAGTTAGCAATCAGCCCCAGCATTTT	CASSPTVSNQPQHF
TRBV27	TRBD2	-	TRBJ2-1	TGTGCCAGCAGTTTGGGCGGGAGTGTCTACAATGAGCAGTTCTTC	CASSLGGSVYNEQFF
TRBV5-6	-	-	TRBJ2-7	TGTGCCAGCAGCTTGTTGACAGCTTCCTACGAGCAGTACTTC	CASSLLTASYEQYF
TRBV15	TRBD1	-	TRBJ1-3	TGTGCCACCAGCAGAGATCGAGGGGGCGGTGGAAACACCATATATTTT	CATSRDRGGGGNTIYF
TRBV18	TRBD2	-	TRBJ2-5	TGTGCCAGCTCACCCGCCACTAGCGAGCAAGAGACCCAGTACTTC	CASSPATSEQETQYF
TRBV6-5	-	-	TRBJ1-1	TGTGCCAGCACGGGACTCTTGAACACTGAAGCTTTCTTT	CASTGLLNTEAFF
TRBV7-9	TRBD2	-	TRBJ2-3	TGTGCCAGCAGTCCAAGCGGCCGGGGGGGCACAGATACGCAGTATTTT	CASSPSGRGGTDTQYF
TRBV15	-	-	TRBJ2-7	TGTGCCACCAGCTCCCACCAGGGGGAGCAGTACTTC	CATSSHQGEQYF
TRBV5-3	-	-	TRBJ2-7	TGTGCCCGGGACGAGCAGTACTTC	CARDEQYF
TRBV4-3	-	few	TRBJ1-3	TGCGCCAGCAGCCAAGAGTACTTAGGGGGTTTATATTTT	CASSQEYLGGLYF
TRBV7-9	TRBD1	-	TRBJ1-2	TGTGCCAGCACTCCTTATGGACAGGGCGAGGGCTACACCTTC	CASTPYGQGEGYTF
TRBV19	-	-	TRBJ1-4	TGTGCCAGTAGCCCCACGGGGGTTGGATCAGAAAAACTGTTTTTT	CASSPTGVGSEKLFF
TRBV19	-	once	TRBJ1-2	TGTGCCAGTAGTCGTACGGTCCCCTACTATGGCTACACCTTC	CASSRTVPYYGYTF
TRBV18	TRBD2	-	TRBJ2-3	TGTGCCAGCTCACCGGCCATCGTAGCGGGGGGGCCGGGTACGCAGTATTTT	CASSPAIVAGGPGTQYF
TRBV6-1	TRBD2	many	TRBJ2-1	TGTGCCAGCAGTGAGGGTTGGACTAGATCCTACAATGAGCAGTTCTTC	CASSEGWTRSYNEQFF